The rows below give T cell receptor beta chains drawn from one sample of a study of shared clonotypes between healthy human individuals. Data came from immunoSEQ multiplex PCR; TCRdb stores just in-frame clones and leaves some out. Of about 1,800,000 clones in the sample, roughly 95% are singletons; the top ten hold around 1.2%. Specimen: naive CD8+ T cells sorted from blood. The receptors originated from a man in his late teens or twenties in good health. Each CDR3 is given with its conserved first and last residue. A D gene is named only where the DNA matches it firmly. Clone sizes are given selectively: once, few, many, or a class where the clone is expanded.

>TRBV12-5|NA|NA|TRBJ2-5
TGTGCTAGTGCCCCAGGCAGGGAAGAGACCCAGTACTTC
CASAPGREETQYF
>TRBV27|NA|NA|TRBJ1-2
TGTGCCAGCAGGAAGGGGACGGGCTACACCTTC
CASRKGTGYTF
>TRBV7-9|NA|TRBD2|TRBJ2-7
TGTGCCAGCAGCACCGACTGGGGACTAGCGGGAGACGAGCAGTACTTC
CASSTDWGLAGDEQYF
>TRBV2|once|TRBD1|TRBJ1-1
TGTGCCAGCACCCTCACCGGGACAGGGCTTAACACTGAAGCTTTCTTT
CASTLTGTGLNTEAFF
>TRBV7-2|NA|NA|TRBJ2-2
TGTGCCAGCAGCTTAGGGGGCGCGAACACCGGGGAGCTGTTTTTT
CASSLGGANTGELFF
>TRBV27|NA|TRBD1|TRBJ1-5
TGTGCCAGCAGGGGACAGGGGATTCAGCCCCAGCATTTT
CASRGQGIQPQHF
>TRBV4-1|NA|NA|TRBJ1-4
TGCGCCAGCAGCCAAGATTTCCCAGGGGAGGAGGAAAAACTGTTTTTT
CASSQDFPGEEEKLFF
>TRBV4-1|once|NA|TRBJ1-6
TGCGCCAGCAGCCAAGATTGGCAGGGAGGTTCACCCCTCCACTTT
CASSQDWQGGSPLHF
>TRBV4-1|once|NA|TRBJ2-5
TGCGCCAGCAGCCAAGATCGGACTCTACAAGAGACCCAGTACTTC
CASSQDRTLQETQYF
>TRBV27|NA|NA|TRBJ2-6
TGTGCCAGCAGTCTCCTCTCTGGGGCCAACGTCCTGACTTTC
CASSLLSGANVLTF
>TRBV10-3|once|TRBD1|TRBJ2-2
TGTGCCATCAGTGATCCCGGGACAGGGGTCACCGGGGAGCTGTTTTTT
CAISDPGTGVTGELFF
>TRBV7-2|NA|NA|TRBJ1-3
TGTGCCAGCAGCTTAGTTCCTGTGGTCCAACCCTCTGGAAACACCATATATTTT
CASSLVPVVQPSGNTIYF
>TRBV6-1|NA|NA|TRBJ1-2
TGTGCCAGCAGTGAAGCCCGGGGGGACCCGAACTATGGCTACACCTTC
CASSEARGDPNYGYTF
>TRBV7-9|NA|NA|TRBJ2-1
TGTGCCAGCAGCGGTATTTTGGGGAATGAGCAGTTCTTC
CASSGILGNEQFF
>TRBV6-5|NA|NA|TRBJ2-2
TGTGCCAGCAGTTACCTAGCGTCCGGGGAGCTGTTTTTT
CASSYLASGELFF
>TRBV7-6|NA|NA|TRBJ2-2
TGTGCCAGCAGCCCGGTGGGGGCGGTTACCGGGGAGCTGTTTTTT
CASSPVGAVTGELFF
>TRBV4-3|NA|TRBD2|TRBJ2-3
TGCGCCAGCAGCCATGCACTAGCGGGAGGGGATAGCACCCCAGATACGCAGTATTTT
CASSHALAGGDSTPDTQYF
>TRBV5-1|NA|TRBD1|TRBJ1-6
TGCGCCAGCAGCTTGGGACAGGGATTTTCACCCCTCCACTTT
CASSLGQGFSPLHF
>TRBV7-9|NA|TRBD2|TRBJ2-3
TGTGCCAGCACCTCGGAGCGGGAGAAAGATACGCAGTATTTT
CASTSEREKDTQYF
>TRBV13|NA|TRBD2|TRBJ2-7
TGTGCCAGCGGGCCCTGGGGACTAGCTATTCACGAGCAGTACTTC
CASGPWGLAIHEQYF